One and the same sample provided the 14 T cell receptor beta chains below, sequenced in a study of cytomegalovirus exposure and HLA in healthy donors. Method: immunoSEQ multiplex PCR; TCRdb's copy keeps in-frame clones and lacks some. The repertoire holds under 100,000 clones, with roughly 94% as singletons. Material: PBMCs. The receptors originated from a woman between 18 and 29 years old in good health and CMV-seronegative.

This CDR3 is CASSLETTGHYGYTF. DNA of the CDR3: TGTGCCAGCAGTTTAGAAACGACAGGGCACTATGGCTACACCTTC. The chain has TRBV27 and TRBJ1-2; 7 bases line up with TRBD1. V gave up 2 bases and J gave up 3 bases; unmatched junction bases: 6. CDR1 is MNHEY, CDR2 SMNVEV, per germline (reference sequence). The CDR3 extends over 15 amino acids.

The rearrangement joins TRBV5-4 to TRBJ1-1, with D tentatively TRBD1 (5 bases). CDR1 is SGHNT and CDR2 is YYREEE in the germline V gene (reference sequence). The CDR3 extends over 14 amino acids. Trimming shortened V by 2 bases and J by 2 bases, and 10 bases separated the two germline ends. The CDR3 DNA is TGTGCCAGCAGCTTAGGGGCGGGAAACACTGAAGCTTTCTTT. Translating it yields CASSLGAGNTEAFF.

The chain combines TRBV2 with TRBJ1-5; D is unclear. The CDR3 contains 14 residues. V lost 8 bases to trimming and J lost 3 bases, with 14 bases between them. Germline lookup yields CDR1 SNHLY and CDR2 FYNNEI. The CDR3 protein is CASGRSGVNQPQHF. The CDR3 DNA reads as TGTGCCAGCGGCCGAAGCGGGGTCAATCAGCCCCAGCATTTT. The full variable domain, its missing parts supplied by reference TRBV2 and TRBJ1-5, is EPEVTQTPSHQVTQMGQEVILRCVPISNHLYFYWYRQILGQKVEFLVSFYNNEISEKSEIFDDQFSVERPDGSNFTLKIRSTKLEDSAMYFCASGRSGVNQPQHFGDGTRLSIL.

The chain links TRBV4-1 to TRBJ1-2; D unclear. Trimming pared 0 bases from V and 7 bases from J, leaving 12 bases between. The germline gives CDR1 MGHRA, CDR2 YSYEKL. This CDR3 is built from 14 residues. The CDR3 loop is CASSQEDGVAGYTF. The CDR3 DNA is TGCGCCAGCAGCCAAGAGGACGGGGTGGCTGGCTACACCTTC.

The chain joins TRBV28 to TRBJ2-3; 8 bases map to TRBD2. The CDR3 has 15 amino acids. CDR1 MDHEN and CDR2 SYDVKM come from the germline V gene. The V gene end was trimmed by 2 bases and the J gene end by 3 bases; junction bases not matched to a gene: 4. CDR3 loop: CASSLTSGPTDTQYF. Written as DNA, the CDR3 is TGTGCCAGCAGTTTAACTAGCGGACCTACAGATACGCAGTATTTT.

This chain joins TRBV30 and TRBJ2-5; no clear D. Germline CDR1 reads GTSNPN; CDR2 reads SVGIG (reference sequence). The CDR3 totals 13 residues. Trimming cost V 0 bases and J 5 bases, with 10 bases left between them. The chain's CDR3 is CAWSVLSRETQYF. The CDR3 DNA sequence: TGTGCCTGGAGTGTACTATCCCGGGAGACCCAGTACTTC.

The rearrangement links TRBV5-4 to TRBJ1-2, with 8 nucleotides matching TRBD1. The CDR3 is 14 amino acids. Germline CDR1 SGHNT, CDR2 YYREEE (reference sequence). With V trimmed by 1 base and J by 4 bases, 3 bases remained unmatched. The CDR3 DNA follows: TGTGCCAGCAGCTTGTCAGGGGGCACCTATGGCTACACCTTC. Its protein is CASSLSGGTYGYTF.

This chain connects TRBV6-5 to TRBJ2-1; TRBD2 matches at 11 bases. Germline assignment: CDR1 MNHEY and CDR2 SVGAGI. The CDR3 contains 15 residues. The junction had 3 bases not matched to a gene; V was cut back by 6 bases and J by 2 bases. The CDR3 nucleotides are TGTGCCAGCAGACCGACTAGCGGGACCTACAATGAGCAGTTCTTC. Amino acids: CASRPTSGTYNEQFF.

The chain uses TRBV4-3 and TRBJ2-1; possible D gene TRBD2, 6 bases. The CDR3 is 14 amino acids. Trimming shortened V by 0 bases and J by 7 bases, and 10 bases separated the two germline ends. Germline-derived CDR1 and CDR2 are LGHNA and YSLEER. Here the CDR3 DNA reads TGCGCCAGCAGCCAAGATGCGGGGAGGAATGAGCAGTTCTTC. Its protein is CASSQDAGRNEQFF.

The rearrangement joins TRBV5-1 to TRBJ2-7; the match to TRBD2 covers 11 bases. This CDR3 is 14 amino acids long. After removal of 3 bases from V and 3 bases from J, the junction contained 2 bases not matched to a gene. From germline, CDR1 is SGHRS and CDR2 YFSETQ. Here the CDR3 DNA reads TGCGCCAGCAGCTCCGGGACTAGCGGCTACGAGCAGTACTTC. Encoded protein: CASSSGTSGYEQYF.

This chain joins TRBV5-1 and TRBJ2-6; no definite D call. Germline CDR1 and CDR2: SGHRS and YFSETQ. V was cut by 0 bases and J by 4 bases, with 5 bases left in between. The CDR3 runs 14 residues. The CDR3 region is CASSLGPGANVLTF. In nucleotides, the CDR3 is TGCGCCAGCAGCTTGGGGCCAGGGGCCAACGTCCTGACTTTC.

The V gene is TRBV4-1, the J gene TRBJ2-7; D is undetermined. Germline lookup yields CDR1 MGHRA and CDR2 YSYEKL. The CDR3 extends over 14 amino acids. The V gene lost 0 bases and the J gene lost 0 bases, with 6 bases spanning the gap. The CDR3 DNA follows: TGCGCCAGCAGCCAAGAACGGTTCTCCTACGAGCAGTACTTC. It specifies CASSQERFSYEQYF.

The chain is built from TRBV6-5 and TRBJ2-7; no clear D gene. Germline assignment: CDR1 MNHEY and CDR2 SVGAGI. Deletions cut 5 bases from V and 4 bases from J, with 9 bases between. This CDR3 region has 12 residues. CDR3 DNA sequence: TGTGCCAGCAGTGAAAGAGGTTACGAGCAGTACTTC. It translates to CASSERGYEQYF.

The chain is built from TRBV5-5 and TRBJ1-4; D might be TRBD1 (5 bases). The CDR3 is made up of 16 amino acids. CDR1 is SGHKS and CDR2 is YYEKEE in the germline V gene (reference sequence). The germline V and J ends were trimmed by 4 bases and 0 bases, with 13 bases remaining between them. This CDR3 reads CASSRGGSATNEKLFF. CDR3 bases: TGTGCCAGCAGCCGGGGGGGTTCAGCAACTAATGAAAAACTGTTTTTT.